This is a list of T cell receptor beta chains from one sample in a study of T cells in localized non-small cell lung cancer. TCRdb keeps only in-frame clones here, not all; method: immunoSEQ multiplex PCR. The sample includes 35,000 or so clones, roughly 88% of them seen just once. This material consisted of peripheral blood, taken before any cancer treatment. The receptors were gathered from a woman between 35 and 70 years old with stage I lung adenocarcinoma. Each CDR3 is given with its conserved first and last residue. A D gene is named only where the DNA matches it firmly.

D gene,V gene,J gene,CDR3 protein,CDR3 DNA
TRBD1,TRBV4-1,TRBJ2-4,CASSQRVGSGTGGNLYKNIQYF,TGCGCCAGCAGCCAACGCGTTGGGTCCGGGACAGGGGGAAACCTCTACAAAAACATTCAGTACTTC
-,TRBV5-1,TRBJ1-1,CASSSGSTANTEAFF,TGCGCCAGCAGTTCGGGATCGACAGCAAACACTGAAGCTTTCTTT
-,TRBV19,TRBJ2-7,CASSIRVSGIYEQYF,TGTGCCAGTAGTATCAGGGTCTCCGGTATTTACGAGCAGTACTTC
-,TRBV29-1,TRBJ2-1,CSIPQSRAPNEQFF,TGCAGCATCCCGCAATCCCGGGCCCCCAATGAGCAGTTCTTC
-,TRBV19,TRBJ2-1,CASVKASDSSYNEQFF,TGTGCCAGTGTCAAAGCTAGCGACAGCTCCTACAATGAGCAGTTCTTC
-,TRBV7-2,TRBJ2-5,CASSSQETQYF,TGTGCCAGCAGCTCCCAAGAGACCCAGTACTTC
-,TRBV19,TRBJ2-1,CASSSDPVLGNNEQFF,TGTGCCAGTAGTTCCGATCCGGTTTTAGGGAACAATGAGCAGTTCTTC
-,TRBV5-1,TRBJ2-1,CASSLDGNPVNEQFF,TGCGCCAGCAGCTTGGATGGAAACCCGGTAAATGAGCAGTTCTTC
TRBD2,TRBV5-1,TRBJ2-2,CASSLEASGTNTGELFF,TGCGCCAGCAGCTTGGAGGCTAGCGGGACTAACACCGGGGAGCTGTTTTTT
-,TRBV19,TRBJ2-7,CASSISINYEQYF,TGTGCCAGCAGTATTAGTATAAACTACGAGCAGTACTTC
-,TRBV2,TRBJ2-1,CASGTLSSYNEQFF,TGTGCCAGCGGGACTCTCAGCTCCTACAATGAGCAGTTCTTC
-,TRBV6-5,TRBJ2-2,CASSYGENTGELFF,TGTGCCAGCAGTTACGGGGAGAACACCGGGGAGCTGTTTTTT
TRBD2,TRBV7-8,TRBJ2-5,CASSPRGGGRETQYF,TGTGCCAGCAGCCCGCGGGGGGGAGGCCGGGAGACCCAGTACTTC
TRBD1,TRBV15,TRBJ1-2,CATSRPTGNYGYTF,TGTGCCACCAGCAGACCGACAGGGAACTATGGCTACACCTTC